Listed below are T cell receptor beta chains from one sample, sequenced in a study of Graves' ophthalmopathy and Graves' hyperthyroidism. TCRdb re-called the multiplex PCR reads with MiXCR, one entry per CDR3 protein. The sample shows 650,000 to 900,000 distinct CDR3 sequences, roughly 40% of them seen only once. The sample taken for sequencing was peripheral blood. The receptors were gathered from an adult man with Graves' ophthalmopathy. Both conserved end residues are part of each CDR3. D genes are given only for firm matches. Not every row has a clone size; where given, it reads once, few, many or a size class.

J: TRBJ1-1; D: -; V: TRBV25-1; size: -; CDR3: CASSDSADGNTEAFF; DNA: TGTGCCAGCAGTGATAGTGCCGACGGAAACACTGAAGCTTTCTTT
J: TRBJ1-3; D: TRBD1; V: TRBV25-1; size: few; CDR3: CASSPGQTGGNTIYF; DNA: TGTGCCAGCAGCCCGGGACAGACAGGAGGAAACACCATATATTTT
J: TRBJ2-5; D: TRBD2; V: TRBV29-1; size: -; CDR3: CGVETTSGRIQETQYF; DNA: TGCGGCGTTGAAACAACAAGCGGGAGGATCCAAGAGACCCAGTACTTC
J: TRBJ1-1; D: TRBD1; V: TRBV19; size: -; CDR3: CASSIRQGGPTEAFF; DNA: TGTGCCAGTAGTATACGACAGGGAGGCCCCACTGAAGCTTTCTTT
J: TRBJ2-7; D: -; V: TRBV6-5; size: -; CDR3: CASIDESLRYEQYF; DNA: TGTGCCAGCATAGACGAGTCCCTGAGGTACGAGCAGTACTTC
J: TRBJ1-2; D: -; V: TRBV28; size: -; CDR3: CASGSGTRRYGYTF; DNA: TGTGCCAGCGGTTCGGGGACAAGACGTTATGGCTACACCTTC
J: TRBJ2-7; D: -; V: TRBV6-5; size: few; CDR3: CASRSRGTYEQYF; DNA: TGTGCCAGCAGGTCGCGGGGAACCTACGAGCAGTACTTC
J: TRBJ1-4; D: -; V: TRBV25-1; size: -; CDR3: CASSDSFF; DNA: TGTGCCAGCAGTGACTCGTTTTTT
J: TRBJ1-1; D: -; V: TRBV29-1; size: many; CDR3: CSVEQGRFTEAFF; DNA: TGCAGCGTTGAACAGGGACGGTTCACTGAAGCTTTCTTT
J: TRBJ2-7; D: TRBD2; V: TRBV7-2; size: -; CDR3: CASSFVGAGGYEQYF; DNA: TGTGCCAGCAGCTTCGTCGGAGCGGGAGGCTACGAGCAGTACTTC
J: TRBJ1-4; D: TRBD1; V: TRBV5-5; size: few; CDR3: CASSLIRGRGDEKLFF; DNA: TGTGCCAGCAGCTTGATTAGGGGCAGGGGGGATGAAAAACTGTTTTTT
J: TRBJ2-3; D: -; V: TRBV14; size: -; CDR3: CASSQETSLYDTQYF; DNA: TGTGCCAGCAGCCAAGAAACTAGCTTATACGATACGCAGTATTTT
J: TRBJ2-7; D: TRBD2; V: TRBV2; size: -; CDR3: CASSPRGREGRNEQYF; DNA: TGCGCCAGCAGCCCGCGTGGGCGGGAGGGCCGTAACGAGCAGTACTTC
J: TRBJ2-7; D: -; V: TRBV5-1; size: many; CDR3: CASATVHGEYEQYF; DNA: TGCGCCAGTGCGACTGTTCACGGCGAATACGAGCAGTACTTC
J: TRBJ2-7; D: -; V: TRBV6-6; size: few; CDR3: CASSDQLHGEQYF; DNA: TGTGCCAGCAGTGACCAACTCCATGGCGAGCAGTACTTC
J: TRBJ2-6; D: -; V: TRBV29-1; size: -; CDR3: CSVDGENTGANVLTF; DNA: TGCAGCGTTGATGGGGAAAACACCGGGGCCAACGTCCTGACTTTC
J: TRBJ2-7; D: -; V: TRBV7-9; size: -; CDR3: CASSYRDGLYERYF; DNA: TGTGCCAGCAGTTACCGGGACGGCTTGTATGAGCGGTACTTC
J: TRBJ2-5; D: -; V: TRBV7-9; size: few; CDR3: CASSLAVGGIGETQYF; DNA: TGTGCCAGCAGCTTGGCCGTGGGGGGTATTGGGGAGACCCAATACTTC
J: TRBJ2-5; D: TRBD2; V: TRBV7-9; size: many; CDR3: CASSQDFAGVETQYF; DNA: TGTGCCAGCAGCCAAGATTTCGCGGGGGTGGAGACCCAGTACTTC
J: TRBJ1-2; D: -; V: TRBV10-3; size: many; CDR3: CASSRPGRINYGYTF; DNA: TGTGCCAGCAGTCGACCGGGACGGATTAACTATGGCTACACCTTC
J: TRBJ1-5; D: TRBD1; V: TRBV24-1; size: few; CDR3: CATSDPGTGGVKPQHF; DNA: TGTGCCACCAGTGACCCAGGGACAGGGGGTGTGAAGCCCCAGCATTTT
J: TRBJ2-5; D: TRBD2; V: TRBV20-1; size: -; CDR3: CSARGGLASVGTQYF; DNA: TGCAGTGCTAGAGGAGGACTAGCGAGCGTAGGGACCCAGTACTTC
J: TRBJ2-5; D: TRBD1; V: TRBV20-1; size: few; CDR3: CSARVPGQFQETQYF; DNA: TGCAGTGCTAGAGTCCCGGGACAGTTTCAAGAGACCCAGTACTTC
J: TRBJ1-2; D: -; V: TRBV20-1; size: -; CDR3: CSARAVDGNYGYTF; DNA: TGCAGTGCTAGAGCTGTGGACGGAAACTATGGCTACACCTTC
J: TRBJ1-2; D: TRBD1; V: TRBV7-6; size: -; CDR3: CASSQDPNRGYGYTF; DNA: TGCGCCAGCAGCCAAGATCCGAACAGGGGCTATGGCTACACCTTC
J: TRBJ2-2; D: -; V: TRBV24-1; size: few; CDR3: CATSDYKGRANTGELFF; DNA: TGTGCCACCAGTGATTACAAGGGACGGGCGAACACCGGGGAGCTGTTTTTT
J: TRBJ1-2; D: TRBD1; V: TRBV7-8; size: many; CDR3: CASSFGDRVYGYTF; DNA: TGTGCCAGCAGCTTCGGAGACAGGGTCTATGGCTACACCTTC
J: TRBJ2-5; D: -; V: TRBV12-3/TRBV12-4; size: -; CDR3: CASSFSSSETQYF; DNA: TGTGCCAGCAGTTTCTCCAGTTCAGAGACCCAGTACTTC
J: TRBJ1-1; D: -; V: TRBV5-1; size: few; CDR3: CASSPGLMNTEAFF; DNA: TGCGCCAGCAGCCCAGGACTTATGAACACTGAAGCTTTCTTT
J: TRBJ2-7; D: -; V: TRBV12-3/TRBV12-4; size: once; CDR3: CASRDAHAYEQYF; DNA: TGTGCCAGCAGGGACGCCCATGCTTACGAGCAGTACTTC
J: TRBJ2-7; D: TRBD2; V: TRBV25-1; size: -; CDR3: CASTASGRPPYEQYF; DNA: TGTGCCAGTACAGCTAGCGGGAGGCCCCCCTACGAGCAGTACTTC
J: TRBJ2-7; D: -; V: TRBV19; size: -; CDR3: CATTPRRNSHEQYF; DNA: TGTGCCACCACCCCCCGCCGGAACTCCCACGAGCAGTACTTC
J: TRBJ1-3; D: -; V: TRBV29-1; size: once; CDR3: CSAKGVGNTIYF; DNA: TGCAGCGCCAAGGGCGTAGGAAACACCATATATTTT
J: TRBJ1-6; D: -; V: TRBV10-1; size: many; CDR3: CASRQGHNSPLHF; DNA: TGCGCCAGCAGACAAGGCCATAATTCACCCCTCCACTTT
J: TRBJ1-4; D: -; V: TRBV7-9; size: -; CDR3: CASSLPGRINEKLFF; DNA: TGTGCCAGCAGTTTGCCAGGGAGAATTAATGAAAAACTGTTTTTT
J: TRBJ1-1; D: -; V: TRBV2; size: few; CDR3: CASSLFGRGLAEAFF; DNA: TGTGCCAGCAGTTTATTCGGCAGGGGATTGGCTGAAGCTTTCTTT
J: TRBJ1-2; D: -; V: TRBV7-3; size: few; CDR3: CASRRATDYYGYTF; DNA: TGTGCCAGCAGGCGAGCGACAGACTACTATGGCTACACCTTC
J: TRBJ1-4; D: TRBD1; V: TRBV7-9; size: -; CDR3: CASSQVPLGDRNEKLFF; DNA: TGCGCCAGCAGCCAAGTCCCCCTGGGGGACAGGAATGAAAAACTGTTTTTT
J: TRBJ1-5; D: -; V: TRBV24-1; size: -; CDR3: CATSDPGTGVPQHF; DNA: TGTGCCACCAGTGACCCAGGGACCGGGGTGCCCCAGCATTTT
J: TRBJ2-7; D: TRBD2; V: TRBV2; size: few; CDR3: CASTGTRGTNNEQYF; DNA: TGTGCCAGCACAGGGACGCGGGGGACTAATAACGAGCAGTACTTC
J: TRBJ2-5; D: -; V: TRBV20-1; size: -; CDR3: CSAGSETQETQYF; DNA: TGCAGTGCTGGGAGCGAGACCCAAGAGACCCAGTACTTC
J: TRBJ2-7; D: TRBD2; V: TRBV20-1; size: many; CDR3: CSASALAGGEQYF; DNA: TGCAGTGCTAGCGCACTAGCGGGAGGAGAGCAGTACTTC
J: TRBJ1-4; D: -; V: TRBV4-3; size: -; CDR3: CASQKVGGMGEKLFF; DNA: TGCGCCAGCCAGAAGGTGGGGGGAATGGGTGAAAAACTGTTTTTT
J: TRBJ1-6; D: -; V: TRBV10-2; size: -; CDR3: CASSESTGSSYNSPLHF; DNA: TGCGCCAGCAGTGAGTCGACCGGGAGCTCCTATAATTCACCCCTCCACTTT
J: TRBJ1-2; D: TRBD1; V: TRBV2; size: many; CDR3: CARVNRGRVYGYTF; DNA: TGTGCCAGGGTCAACAGGGGAAGAGTCTATGGCTACACCTTC
J: TRBJ1-1; D: -; V: TRBV29-1; size: -; CDR3: CSVEVGREGTEAFF; DNA: TGCAGCGTGGAGGTCGGTAGGGAGGGCACTGAAGCTTTCTTT
J: TRBJ2-3; D: TRBD1; V: TRBV7-9; size: -; CDR3: CASSLATGSDTQYF; DNA: TGTGCCAGCAGCTTAGCGACAGGGTCAGATACGCAGTATTTT
J: TRBJ2-6; D: -; V: TRBV2; size: -; CDR3: CASSDSGAGANVLTF; DNA: TGTGCCAGCAGTGATTCCGGGGCTGGGGCCAACGTCCTGACTTTC
J: TRBJ2-2; D: -; V: TRBV10-3; size: many; CDR3: CAISPTTSTGELFF; DNA: TGTGCCATCAGTCCGACGACTAGTACCGGGGAGCTGTTTTTT
J: TRBJ1-2; D: -; V: TRBV7-9; size: many; CDR3: CASSLDQGPWRGYTF; DNA: TGTGCCAGCAGCTTAGACCAGGGGCCGTGGCGTGGCTACACCTTC
J: TRBJ2-2; D: -; V: TRBV7-3; size: -; CDR3: CASSLEAGRGELFF; DNA: TGTGCCAGCAGCTTAGAGGCAGGTCGCGGGGAGCTGTTTTTT